These 30 T cell receptor beta chains share one sample of origin, sequenced in a study of blood T cell repertoires in COVID-19. Sequenced by immunoSEQ multiplex PCR; TCRdb stores in-frame clones only, minus some. In the table there are 65,000 to 85,000 clones, around 88% of which are singletons. Sequenced input: peripheral blood. The receptors were sampled from a man aged 50-59 years with active COVID-19.

The CDR3, as DNA: TGTGCCAGCAGCAGAACTAAGTACTTC. Protein: CASSRTKYF. V and J are TRBV5-4 and TRBJ2-4, with D uncertain. V was shortened by 4 bases and J by 14 bases, with 7 bases between the two germline ends. Germline CDR1 and CDR2: SGHNT and YYREEE (reference sequence). The CDR3 has 9 residues.

The V and J genes are TRBV5-1 and TRBJ2-7; no reliable D call. The germline V and J ends were trimmed by 2 bases and 3 bases, with 9 bases remaining between them. The CDR3 is made up of 13 amino acids. Germline V gene data show CDR1 as SGHRS and CDR2 as YFSETQ. CDR3 DNA: TGCGCCAGCAGCTTCGACACCTTCTACGAGCAGTACTTC. Translating gives CASSFDTFYEQYF.

J is TRBJ1-2 and V is TRBV11-2; possibly TRBD1 for D (6 bases). Germline assignment: CDR1 SGHAT and CDR2 FQNNGV. The CDR3 totals 14 residues. Trimming shortened V by 6 bases and J by 4 bases, and 15 bases separated the two germline ends. This CDR3 is CASSAQGPGYGYTF. DNA of the CDR3: TGTGCCAGCAGTGCCCAGGGGCCCGGCTATGGCTACACCTTC. The full variable domain, its missing parts supplied by reference TRBV11-2 and TRBJ1-2, is EAGVAQSPRYKIIEKRQSVAFWCNPISGHATLYWYQQILGQGPKLLIQFQNNGVVDDSQLPKDRFSAERLKGVDSTLKIQPAKLEDSAVYLCASSAQGPGYGYTFGSGTRLTVV.

CDR3 loop: CASSYGGTLKSYEQYF. Here the CDR3 DNA reads TGTGCCAGCAGTTACGGGGGGACGTTGAAATCCTACGAGCAGTACTTC. The gene calls are TRBV6-5 and TRBJ2-7; D perhaps matches TRBD2 (6 bases). The germline CDR1 and CDR2 sequences are MNHEY and SVGAGI. The germline V and J ends were trimmed by 2 bases and 1 base, with 15 bases remaining between them. This CDR3 comprises 16 residues.

This clone has only one observation. The chain has TRBV6-1 and TRBJ2-2; 15 bases agree with TRBD2. The CDR3 spans 18 residues. After removal of 4 bases from V and 1 base from J, the junction contained 4 bases not matched to a gene. Germline V lookup: CDR1 MNHNS, CDR2 SASEGT. The CDR3 protein is CASSVRTSGRENTGELFF. The CDR3 DNA sequence: TGTGCCAGCAGTGTACGGACTAGCGGGAGGGAGAACACCGGGGAGCTGTTTTTT.

The sample holds a few counts of this clone. The chain joins TRBV21-1 to TRBJ1-6; the table's D call, TRBD1, has no DNA check behind it. TRBV21-1 is annotated as a pseudogene. This CDR3 comprises 19 residues. The CDR3 here is CASSKGGLGVGSYNSPLHF. CDR3 sequence (DNA): TGTGCCAGCAGCAAAGGGGGGCTGGGTGTGGGTTCCTATAATTCACCCCTCCACTTT.

This chain connects TRBV25-1 to TRBJ1-4; 9 bases fit TRBD1. Trimming removed 3 bases from V and 5 bases from J; junction bases left unmatched: 7. Germline V gives CDR1 MGHDK, CDR2 SYGVNS. CDR3 length equals 16 residues. CDR3: CASSEDRGRSNEKLFF. The CDR3 region has the DNA TGTGCCAGCAGTGAGGACAGGGGAAGATCCAATGAAAAACTGTTTTTT.

This clone was detected only once. This chain connects TRBV5-6 to TRBJ1-4; D is uncertain. This CDR3 has 13 residues. Germline V CDR1 and CDR2: SGHDT, YYEEEE. Between the trimmed V and J ends, which lost 0 bases and 11 bases, there was a span of 11 bases. CDR3 sequence: CASSLGSRGKLFF. As DNA, the CDR3 is TGTGCCAGCAGCTTGGGGAGCCGAGGGAAACTGTTTTTT.

This rearrangement joins TRBV12-3 or TRBV12-4 to TRBJ1-1; no firm D call. CDR3 length equals 13 residues. V was cut by 3 bases and J by 4 bases, with 9 bases left in between. CDR3 amino acids: CASSFSGITEAFF. The DNA of the CDR3 is TGTGCCAGCAGTTTTTCAGGAATCACTGAAGCTTTCTTT.

CDR3 sequence (DNA): TGTGCCATCAGTGGTCGAGCCACAGATACGCAGTATTTT. Residues: CAISGRATDTQYF. The V and J genes are TRBV10-3 and TRBJ2-3; D remains unclear. This CDR3 contains 13 residues. Germline V CDR1 and CDR2: ENHRY, SYGVKD. Trimming cost V 4 bases and J 2 bases, with 7 bases left between them.

J is TRBJ1-1 and V is TRBV23-1, with 10 nucleotides matching TRBD1. TRBV23-1 carries the ORF label, with uncertain function. Losses at the gene ends were 0 bases for V and 7 bases for J; bases not matched to a gene: 8. The CDR3 spans 16 residues. The chain's CDR3 is CASSQSGQGTGDEAFF. In DNA form, the CDR3 reads TGCGCCAGCAGTCAATCGGGGCAGGGGACAGGGGATGAAGCTTTCTTT.

V is TRBV19 and J is TRBJ2-1, with 13 bases matching TRBD2. This CDR3 spans 14 amino acids. Trimming cost V 9 bases and J 8 bases; bases outside gene matches: 7. Germline values: CDR1 LNHDA, CDR2 SQIVND (reference sequence). CDR3 region: CASERTSGGDEQFF. The CDR3 nucleotides are TGTGCCAGCGAAAGGACTAGCGGGGGAGATGAGCAGTTCTTC.

This rearrangement joins TRBV12-3 or TRBV12-4 to TRBJ2-7; 9 bases align to TRBD1. There are 13 residues in the CDR3. Trimming removed 6 bases from V and 3 bases from J; junction bases left unmatched: 3. The CDR3 nucleotides read TGTGCCAGCAGGAGGACAGGGGTCTACGAGCAGTACTTC. Translating gives CASRRTGVYEQYF.

The CDR3 DNA sequence: TGTGCCAGCAGTCCGCGGACTACGGAAGAGACCCAGTACTTC. Its translation is CASSPRTTEETQYF. This chain uses TRBV28 with TRBJ2-5, with D tentatively TRBD2 (6 bases). CDR1 and CDR2 (germline): MDHEN, SYDVKM. The CDR3 sequence is 14 residues long. The V gene lost 5 bases and the J gene lost 3 bases, with 13 bases spanning the gap.

This clone was seen just once. The CDR3 region is CASSQDRAAETQYF. The CDR3 region has the DNA TGTGCCAGCAGCCAGGACAGGGCTGCCGAGACCCAGTACTTC. The chain is built from TRBV3-1 (or the pseudogene TRBV3-2) and TRBJ2-5; 8 bases align to TRBD1. Germline V gene lookup returns CDR1 LGHDT and CDR2 YNNKEL (reference sequence). There are 14 residues in the CDR3. V shed 3 bases, J shed 5 bases, and the junction held 5 bases outside the gene matches.

The chain links TRBV18 to TRBJ2-2, with TRBD1 identical over 8 bases. Trimming removed 2 bases from V and 3 bases from J; junction bases left unmatched: 11. CDR3 length: 18 residues. Looked up from germline, CDR1 is KGHSH and CDR2 is LQKENI. CDR3 DNA sequence: TGTGCCAGCTCACCAAACGCCAGGGGGCAGGTGGACACCGGGGAGCTGTTTTTT. Its protein product is CASSPNARGQVDTGELFF.

The chain joins TRBV5-1 to TRBJ1-2; TRBD1 aligns across 10 bases. The CDR3 loop spans 20 amino acids. Germline CDR1 reads SGHRS; CDR2 reads YFSETQ. V lost 1 base to trimming and J lost 0 bases; unmatched junction nucleotides: 15. DNA of the CDR3: TGCGCCAGCAGCTTGAGGGCTGCCGGGACAGGGGCAAGAGCTAACTATGGCTACACCTTC. This translates into CASSLRAAGTGARANYGYTF. Complete variable domain (other parts from reference TRBV5-1 and TRBJ1-2): KAGVTQTPRYLIKTRGQQVTLSCSPISGHRSVSWYQQTPGQGLQFLFEYFSETQRNKGNFPGRFSGRQFSNSRSEMNVSTLELGDSALYLCASSLRAAGTGARANYGYTFGSGTRLTVV.

The CDR3 DNA follows: TGTGCCAGCAGCCCAACACGCAAAGGGGATTCACCCCTCCACTTT. Encoded protein: CASSPTRKGDSPLHF. The genes are TRBV3-1 (or the pseudogene TRBV3-2) and TRBJ1-6; tentatively, D is TRBD1 (5 bases). V was trimmed by 4 bases and J by 8 bases, leaving 15 bases between them. CDR3 length: 15 residues. From germline, CDR1 is LGHDT and CDR2 YNNKEL (reference sequence).

This clone was detected a few times. The rearrangement joins TRBV19 to TRBJ1-5, with 10 bases that match TRBD1. The CDR3 sequence is 15 residues long. Germline trimming cut 5 bases from V and 7 bases from J; bases unmatched to any gene: 8. Germline CDR1 is LNHDA and CDR2 is SQIVND (reference sequence). This chain's CDR3 is CASSVRGTGDQPQHF. The DNA for the CDR3 is TGTGCCAGTAGTGTGCGCGGGACAGGGGACCAGCCCCAGCATTTT.

The rearrangement uses TRBV24-1 and TRBJ1-3; 9 bases align to TRBD1. The CDR3 has 18 amino acids. Per the germline V gene, CDR1 is KGHDR and CDR2 is SFDVKD. V shed 2 bases and J 5 bases; nucleotides not matched to a gene: 12. CDR3 loop: CATSDSGTGPPCRNTIYF. DNA of the CDR3: TGTGCCACCAGTGATTCGGGGACAGGGCCCCCCTGCCGAAACACCATATATTTT.

This clone was picked up one time. V is TRBV10-1 and J is TRBJ2-3; 7 nucleotides agree with TRBD1. CDR1 WNHNN and CDR2 SYGVQD come from the germline V gene (reference sequence). The CDR3 consists of 16 residues. Losses at the gene ends were 0 bases for V and 1 base for J; bases not matched to a gene: 4. CDR3 in DNA: TGCGCCAGCAGTGAGTCGTCAGGACAGGGCACAGATACGCAGTATTTT. This gives the protein CASSESSGQGTDTQYF.

This clone has only a few counts. The J gene is TRBJ2-7, the V gene TRBV2; perhaps TRBD2 as D (6 bases). Trimming took 3 bases from V and 5 from J, leaving 14 bases between them. The CDR3 sequence is 14 residues long. Germline loops: CDR1 SNHLY, CDR2 FYNNEI. CDR3 DNA sequence: TGTGCCAGCAGTGAGGAAGGACCGGGGGACGAGCAGTACTTC. Amino acid sequence: CASSEEGPGDEQYF.

V gene TRBV19 combines with J gene TRBJ2-3; D is perhaps TRBD2 (6 bases). Germline assignment: CDR1 LNHDA and CDR2 SQIVND (reference sequence). V dropped 0 bases and J dropped 6 bases, with 19 bases sitting between them. The CDR3 sequence is 17 residues long. Here the CDR3 reads CASSIDGGARALDTQYF. The CDR3 bases are TGTGCCAGTAGTATAGATGGCGGGGCCCGCGCGTTGGATACGCAGTATTTT.

V usage is TRBV7-2 and J usage is TRBJ2-3; a possible D gene is TRBD1 (5 bases). This CDR3 is 14 amino acids long. V was clipped by 2 bases and J by 3 bases, with 9 bases between them. Germline lookup yields CDR1 SGHTA and CDR2 FQGNSA. The CDR3 region is CASSLQGATDTQYF. The CDR3 nucleotides are TGTGCCAGCAGCTTACAAGGGGCGACAGATACGCAGTATTTT.

This clone was seen a few times. The V call is TRBV19, the J call TRBJ2-3; possibly TRBD2 for D (6 bases). This CDR3 contains 21 residues. The germline gives CDR1 LNHDA, CDR2 SQIVND (reference sequence). The germline V and J ends were trimmed by 9 bases and 1 base, with 35 bases remaining between them. DNA for the CDR3: TGTGCCAGGCCCGGGACTCTCAGTAAACCTCCTCCCCCGAATGGCACAGATACGCAGTATTTT. It encodes CARPGTLSKPPPPNGTDTQYF.

This clone was seen a single time. The chain links TRBV7-3 to TRBJ2-3; D not resolved. The V end lost 2 bases, the J end lost 6 bases, and 6 bases lay between the germline ends. Looked up from germline, CDR1 is SGHTA and CDR2 is FQGTGA. This CDR3 has 12 residues. The CDR3, as DNA: TGTGCCAGCAGCTTATTGGAGGATACGCAGTATTTT. Translating gives CASSLLEDTQYF.

This clone was counted a few times. CDR3 in amino acids: CASSGGEARSPLHF. CDR3 nucleotides: TGTGCCAGCAGTGGGGGGGAAGCGCGTTCACCCCTCCACTTT. The V gene is TRBV2, the J gene TRBJ1-6; D may be TRBD1 (5 bases). Germline V lookup: CDR1 SNHLY, CDR2 FYNNEI. The CDR3 sequence is 14 residues long. V was cut by 4 bases and J by 9 bases, with 13 bases left in between. Filled out from reference TRBV2 and TRBJ1-6, the complete variable domain reads EPEVTQTPSHQVTQMGQEVILRCVPISNHLYFYWYRQILGQKVEFLVSFYNNEISEKSEIFDDQFSVERPDGSNFTLKIRSTKLEDSAMYFCASSGGEARSPLHFGNGTRLTVT.

This clone was detected once. The DNA of the CDR3 is TGTGCCAGCAGCTTAACGTCGACGGGAAATACGCAGTATTTT. It is translated as CASSLTSTGNTQYF. This sequence joins TRBV7-3 and TRBJ2-3, with D possibly matching TRBD2 (5 bases). Trimming removed 0 bases from V and 7 bases from J, with 11 bases in between. The CDR3 totals 14 residues. CDR1 is SGHTA and CDR2 is FQGTGA in the germline V gene.

V usage is TRBV6-1 and J usage is TRBJ1-5; TRBD1 is a possible D gene (6 bases). The CDR3 spans 14 residues. V lost 1 base and J 7 bases, leaving 11 bases between the germline ends. CDR1 is MNHNS and CDR2 is SASEGT in the germline V gene. CDR3 residues: CASSEVTGMQPQHF. The CDR3 bases are TGTGCCAGCAGTGAAGTTACAGGGATGCAGCCCCAGCATTTT.

The chain uses TRBV19 and TRBJ2-4; possibly TRBD1 for D (5 bases). CDR3 length: 14 amino acids. CDR1 LNHDA and CDR2 SQIVND come from the germline V gene (reference sequence). The V and J ends lost 6 bases and 0 bases respectively, with 9 bases between them. The CDR3 loop is CASRNRLAKNIQYF. For the CDR3, the DNA is TGTGCCAGTAGGAACAGGTTAGCCAAAAACATTCAGTACTTC.